The 30 T cell receptor beta chains below were found in one sample sequenced in a study of CD8 T cells in ankylosing spondylitis. These receptors' targets are unknown. Study-wide findings and caveats: Made up of about eight highly homologous variants, a TCR beta motif appeared characteristic of ankylosing spondylitis blood.

TCRdb passed the 5' RACE reads through MiXCR, listing each CDR3 protein once. The data show 670,000 or so distinct CDR3 sequences, with over 15% seen just once and over 15% held by the top ten. The sequenced sample consisted of blood, either unsorted or a sorted T cell fraction (not recorded which). These receptors came from a male donor with ankylosing spondylitis.

CDR3 in amino acids: CAWLSYGYTF. The CDR3 DNA reads TGTGCCTGGTTAAGCTATGGCTACACCTTC. The rearrangement joins TRBV30 to TRBJ1-2, with D unresolved. The germline gives CDR1 GTSNPN, CDR2 SVGIG (reference sequence). This CDR3 contains 10 residues. Trimming removed 5 bases at V and 4 bases at J, with 5 bases between.

The chain is built from TRBV20-1 and TRBJ2-5; weak D call: TRBD2 (8 bases). The CDR3 is made up of 17 amino acids. The germline CDR1 and CDR2 sequences are DFQATT and SNEGSKA (reference sequence). Trimming shortened V by 3 bases and J by 2 bases, and 22 bases separated the two germline ends. The CDR3 sequence is CSASGGDTGTEQETQYF. In DNA form, the CDR3 reads TGCAGTGCTAGCGGGGGGGACACCGGGACAGAGCAAGAGACCCAGTACTTC.

V gene TRBV20-1 combines with J gene TRBJ1-5; tentatively, D is TRBD1 (6 bases). Trimming took off 6 bases at V and 6 bases at J, with 21 bases between the two ends. This CDR3 spans 15 amino acids. Germline CDR1 is DFQATT and CDR2 is SNEGSKA (reference sequence). The CDR3 DNA reads TGCAGTGCCCGCAAAGGAACCAGGGGAAGTCAGCCCCAGCATTTT. Its translation is CSARKGTRGSQPQHF.

V gene TRBV11-1 combines with J gene TRBJ2-2, with 12 nucleotides matching TRBD2. From germline, CDR1 is SGHAT and CDR2 FQDESV (reference sequence). The CDR3 is 20 residues long. V lost 4 bases, J lost 4 bases, and 16 bases stayed unmatched. CDR3 in amino acids: CASSSQPSPGLAGRTGELFF. In DNA, the CDR3 is TGTGCCAGCAGCTCCCAACCCTCACCGGGACTAGCGGGTCGCACCGGGGAGCTGTTTTTT.

The V and J genes are TRBV27 and TRBJ2-2, with 7 positions matching TRBD2. The CDR3 totals 15 residues. Germline lookup yields CDR1 MNHEY and CDR2 SMNVEV (reference sequence). Germline trimming cut 4 bases from V and 3 bases from J; bases unmatched to any gene: 5. Written as DNA, the CDR3 is TGTGCCAGCAGTTGGGGACTACATGACACCGGGGAGCTGTTTTTT. It translates to CASSWGLHDTGELFF.

This chain joins TRBV20-1 and TRBJ2-2; 7 bases match TRBD2. Trimming removed 0 bases from V and 6 bases from J; junction bases left unmatched: 13. The CDR3 runs to 17 residues. Per germline, CDR1 DFQATT and CDR2 SNEGSKA (reference sequence). This CDR3 is CSARDELRGRDAGELFF. The CDR3 DNA reads TGCAGTGCTAGAGATGAGCTGCGTGGGAGGGACGCCGGGGAGCTGTTTTTT.

This rearrangement joins TRBV24-1 to TRBJ2-7; D possibly corresponds to TRBD2 (6 bases). This CDR3 has 16 residues. Trimming removed 9 bases at V and 2 bases at J, with 22 bases between. CDR1 is KGHDR, CDR2 SFDVKD, per germline. CDR3 in amino acids: CATPGATKVGAYEQYF. The CDR3, as DNA: TGTGCCACCCCGGGAGCTACAAAGGTCGGGGCCTACGAGCAGTACTTC.

This chain connects TRBV11-3 to TRBJ2-6; unclear D gene. CDR3 length: 16 residues. Germline-derived CDR1 and CDR2 are SGHNT and YENEEA. Trimming took 5 bases from V and 2 from J, leaving 13 bases between them. Here the CDR3 DNA reads TGTGCCAGCAGCGCCCAATGGGGAACTGGGGCCAACGTCCTGACTTTC. Its translation: CASSAQWGTGANVLTF.

This clonotype appeared a few times. The rearrangement uses TRBV12-3 or TRBV12-4 and TRBJ2-7; D not resolved. The length of the CDR3 is 14 residues. V was cut by 5 bases and J by 6 bases, with 17 bases left in between. This chain's CDR3 is CASSAPFSTGEQYF. In DNA, the CDR3 is TGTGCCAGCAGTGCCCCCTTTAGTACCGGCGAGCAGTACTTC.

The CDR3 coding sequence is TGTGCCAGCAGACCGACTAGCGGGGTTCGCTCCTACAATGAGCAGTTCTTC. Encoded protein: CASRPTSGVRSYNEQFF. V is TRBV6-2 or TRBV6-3 and J is TRBJ2-1, with 11 nucleotides matching TRBD2. CDR1 is MNHEY and CDR2 is SVGEGT in the germline V gene. After removal of 6 bases from V and 0 bases from J, the junction contained 7 bases not matched to a gene. This CDR3 contains 17 residues.

This chain uses TRBV10-3 with TRBJ1-1, with 8 bases lining up with TRBD1. CDR3 length equals 14 residues. With V trimmed by 6 bases and J by 5 bases, 8 bases remained unmatched. CDR1 ENHRY and CDR2 SYGVKD come from the germline V gene. This chain's CDR3 is CAIRPGQGRTEAFF. The CDR3 coding sequence is TGTGCCATCAGACCCGGACAGGGTCGGACTGAAGCTTTCTTT.

This clonotype occurred once. V usage is TRBV19 and J usage is TRBJ2-1; 7 bases line up with TRBD1. Looked up from germline, CDR1 is LNHDA and CDR2 is SQIVND (reference sequence). J gave up 0 bases and V 8 bases, and 4 bases lay outside the gene matches. The CDR3 totals 14 residues. The CDR3 nucleotides read TGTGCCAGTTCGACAGGGAACTCCTACAATGAGCAGTTCTTC. This gives the protein CASSTGNSYNEQFF. The full variable domain, rest sourced from reference TRBV19 and TRBJ2-1, is DGGITQSPKYLFRKEGQNVTLSCEQNLNHDAMYWYRQDPGQGLRLIYYSQIVNDFQKGDIAEGYSVSREKKESFPLTVTSAQKNPTAFYLCASSTGNSYNEQFFGPGTRLTVL.

This clonotype was seen a few times. The J gene is TRBJ2-5, the V gene TRBV29-1, with TRBD1 matching over 7 bases. The germline V gene has CDR1 SQVTM and CDR2 ANQGSEA. J lost 0 bases, V lost 3 bases, and 4 bases had no gene match. The CDR3 is 14 amino acids. CDR3 sequence reads: CSVDDDRDQETQYF. CDR3 DNA sequence: TGCAGCGTTGACGATGACAGGGACCAAGAGACCCAGTACTTC.

There are a few counts of this clonotype. V and J are TRBV7-9 and TRBJ2-7; TRBD1 matches 7 bases. Trimming at V came to 11 bases and at J to 3 bases, leaving 7 bases not matched to a gene. The CDR3 runs to 12 residues. Germline V gives CDR1 SEHNR, CDR2 FQNEAQ (reference sequence). The CDR3, as DNA: TGTGCCCTGGGGACAGAATACTACGAGCAGTACTTC. Its translation is CALGTEYYEQYF.

The sample holds a few counts of this clonotype. The CDR3 is CSARGAGGFGTQYF. CDR3 coding DNA: TGCAGTGCTAGAGGGGCGGGGGGGTTTGGTACGCAGTATTTT. The J gene is TRBJ2-3, the V gene TRBV20-1; 9 bases fit TRBD2. The J segment lost 8 bases and the V segment lost 1 base, leaving 7 bases of the junction unmatched. Germline V CDR1 and CDR2: DFQATT, SNEGSKA (reference sequence). CDR3 length: 14 amino acids.

This clonotype showed up many times. The chain recombines TRBV12-3 or TRBV12-4 with TRBJ1-1, with TRBD1 as a possible D gene (6 bases). The CDR3 is 15 amino acids. Trimming cost V 3 bases and J 0 bases, with 11 bases left between them. CDR3 DNA sequence: TGTGCCAGCAGTTTCAGGGGCGGCGTGAACACTGAAGCTTTCTTT. It encodes CASSFRGGVNTEAFF.

This chain joins TRBV14 and TRBJ2-1; a weak D match, TRBD2 (7 bases). V was shortened by 4 bases and J by 6 bases, with 16 bases between the two germline ends. Germline V lookup: CDR1 SGHDN, CDR2 FVKESK. This CDR3 is 15 amino acids long. The CDR3 is CASSPLGGGPNEQFF. The CDR3 DNA reads as TGTGCCAGCAGCCCGCTGGGGGGGGGGCCCAATGAGCAGTTCTTC. The full variable domain, rest sourced from reference TRBV14 and TRBJ2-1, is EAGVTQFPSHSVIEKGQTVTLRCDPISGHDNLYWYRRVMGKEIKFLLHFVKESKQDESGMPNNRFLAERTGGTYSTLKVQPAELEDSGVYFCASSPLGGGPNEQFFGPGTRLTVL.

The table lists this clonotype with a few counts. CDR3 nucleotide sequence: TGCGCCAGCAGCGGCGGGAGCGCTTACACCGGGGAGCTGTTTTTT. Its translation: CASSGGSAYTGELFF. The chain joins TRBV5-1 to TRBJ2-2; TRBD2 matches at 7 bases. The CDR3 covers 15 residues. After removal of 4 bases from V and 3 bases from J, the junction contained 6 bases not matched to a gene. Germline V gene lookup returns CDR1 SGHRS and CDR2 YFSETQ. Combining the CDR3 with reference TRBV5-1 and TRBJ2-2 gives the whole variable domain KAGVTQTPRYLIKTRGQQVTLSCSPISGHRSVSWYQQTPGQGLQFLFEYFSETQRNKGNFPGRFSGRQFSNSRSEMNVSTLELGDSALYLCASSGGSAYTGELFFGEGSRLTVL.

J is TRBJ2-5 and V is TRBV5-1; D unclear. Per germline, CDR1 SGHRS and CDR2 YFSETQ. This CDR3 has 14 amino acids. Between the trimmed V and J ends, which lost 5 bases and 4 bases, there was a span of 15 bases. Here the CDR3 reads CASSPQTGRETQYF. CDR3 sequence (DNA): TGCGCCAGCAGTCCACAGACCGGACGAGAGACCCAGTACTTC.

The V call is TRBV20-1, the J call TRBJ1-1, with unresolved D. The V and J ends lost 7 bases and 4 bases respectively, with 16 bases between them. CDR1 and CDR2 (germline): DFQATT, SNEGSKA (reference sequence). The CDR3 runs 13 residues. The CDR3 sequence is CSVSTSHSTEAFF. In DNA form, the CDR3 reads TGCAGTGTCTCGACATCCCACAGCACTGAAGCTTTCTTT.

This clonotype appeared many times. V gene TRBV7-2 combines with J gene TRBJ2-3, with 7 bases fitting TRBD2. The CDR3 sequence is 16 residues long. CDR1 and CDR2 (germline): SGHTA, FQGNSA. J lost 0 bases, V lost 1 base, and 4 bases had no gene match. The CDR3 nucleotides read TGTGCCAGCAGCTTAGTACTAGCGTTGAGCACAGATACGCAGTATTTT. This sequence encodes CASSLVLALSTDTQYF.

The rearrangement links TRBV7-9 to TRBJ1-5, with 9 bases aligning to TRBD1. CDR1 is SEHNR, CDR2 FQNEAQ, per germline (reference sequence). This CDR3 spans 14 amino acids. The V gene end was trimmed by 5 bases and the J gene end by 11 bases; junction bases not matched to a gene: 10. The CDR3 loop reads CASSLGQGMGAQHF. In nucleotides, the CDR3 is TGTGCCAGCAGCCTTGGACAGGGGATGGGAGCCCAGCATTTT.

This clonotype was seen only a few times. CDR3 nucleotides: TGCAGTGCCCTTCCGGCTAGCGGGAGGATCAAGACCCAGTACTTC. This gives the protein CSALPASGRIKTQYF. The V gene is TRBV20-1, the J gene TRBJ2-5; 11 nucleotides align to TRBD2. V shed 6 bases and J 6 bases; nucleotides not matched to a gene: 12. Germline lookup yields CDR1 DFQATT and CDR2 SNEGSKA (reference sequence). This CDR3 contains 15 residues.

The CDR3 is CSAAPGQLNTEAFF. The CDR3 DNA is TGCAGTGCTGCCCCTGGACAGTTGAACACTGAAGCTTTCTTT. The rearrangement uses TRBV20-1 and TRBJ1-1, with a tentative D call TRBD1 (6 bases). The CDR3 extends over 14 amino acids. The V gene lost 5 bases and the J gene lost 0 bases, with 13 bases spanning the gap. CDR1 DFQATT and CDR2 SNEGSKA come from the germline V gene (reference sequence).

This clonotype appeared a few times. The chain combines TRBV5-1 with TRBJ2-7; D gene ambiguous. This CDR3 comprises 11 residues. The germline CDR1 and CDR2 sequences are SGHRS and YFSETQ. V dropped 7 bases and J dropped 2 bases, with 7 bases sitting between them. CDR3 region: CASGNTYEQYF. CDR3 in DNA: TGCGCCAGCGGGAACACCTACGAGCAGTACTTC.

In its sample, this clonotype was seen many times. The V call is TRBV12-3 or TRBV12-4, the J call TRBJ2-7, with TRBD1 as a possible D gene (6 bases). This CDR3 region has 13 residues. The V end lost 1 base, the J end lost 3 bases, and 7 bases lay between the germline ends. CDR3 protein: CASSLVDSYEQYF. In DNA, the CDR3 is TGTGCCAGCAGTTTAGTGGACAGCTACGAGCAGTACTTC.

A few counts support this clonotype. This chain joins TRBV12-3 or TRBV12-4 and TRBJ2-3; perhaps TRBD2 as D (6 bases). V was pared by 6 bases and J by 10 bases, with 14 bases between. The CDR3 extends over 12 amino acids. CDR3: CASRQLAEPQYF. The CDR3 nucleotides read TGTGCCAGCAGACAACTAGCCGAACCGCAGTATTTT.

The chain links TRBV12-3 or TRBV12-4 to TRBJ2-4; D may be TRBD2 (6 bases). Trimming pared 3 bases from V and 3 bases from J, leaving 9 bases between. CDR3 length: 14 amino acids. The CDR3 protein is CASSFWGGKNIQYF. CDR3 DNA sequence: TGTGCCAGCAGTTTTTGGGGAGGCAAAAACATTCAGTACTTC.

This clonotype was counted between two and nine times. V is TRBV12-5 and J is TRBJ2-1; 12 bases fit TRBD2. V shed 7 bases and J 4 bases; nucleotides not matched to a gene: 5. The germline gives CDR1 LGHNT, CDR2 FRNRAP. The CDR3 is 15 residues long. CDR3: CASALAGGNYNEQFF. The CDR3 region has the DNA TGTGCTAGTGCACTAGCGGGAGGCAATTACAATGAGCAGTTCTTC. The whole variable domain, remainder taken from reference TRBV12-5 and TRBJ2-1, is DARVTQTPRHKVTEMGQEVTMRCQPILGHNTVFWYRQTMMQGLELLAYFRNRAPLDDSGMPKDRFSAEMPDATLATLKIQPSEPRDSAVYFCASALAGGNYNEQFFGPGTRLTVL.

This clonotype has at least ten counts. The CDR3 coding sequence is TGCAGTGCTAGTGGTCCGGGACTCAAATTCTCTGAAGCTTTCTTT. Its protein is CSASGPGLKFSEAFF. V gene TRBV20-1 combines with J gene TRBJ1-1; maybe TRBD1 (5 bases). Trimming removed 3 bases from V and 6 bases from J, with 20 bases in between. Looked up from germline, CDR1 is DFQATT and CDR2 is SNEGSKA (reference sequence). The CDR3 is 15 amino acids.